This T cell receptor beta chain was observed in a study of cytomegalovirus exposure and HLA in healthy donors. This CDR3 contains 14 residues. CDR1 SNHLY and CDR2 FYNNEI come from the germline V gene. V shed 1 base and J shed 9 bases, with 13 bases lying between them. Profiling relied on immunoSEQ multiplex PCR, and the TCRdb table lists in-frame clones only, not all of them. Of around 60,000 clones in the sample, almost 97% are singletons; the top ten hold approximately 1.2%. This clone was observed a single time. Its target is unknown. Study-wide results and caveats: According to a later analysis, TCR clusters from the first cohort tended to co-occur in the approximately 120 validation repertoires.

The sample taken for sequencing was PBMCs. This rearrangement joins TRBV2 to TRBJ1-5; D uncertain. This sequence was found in a woman aged 18-29 years in good health and CMV-seronegative. The CDR3 DNA reads as TGTGCCAGCAGTGAAGGGTCAGACATAGGGCCCCAGCATTTT. The encoded protein is CASSEGSDIGPQHF.